This is a list of T cell receptor beta chains from one sample in a study of CD8+ T cells in alopecia areata. Sequencing used immunoSEQ multiplex PCR; TCRdb keeps in-frame clones, though not all of them. Of roughly 170,000 clones in the sample, 58% were seen once. This material consisted of CD8+ T cells sorted from blood, taken at week 24, from a patient treated with tofacitinib. The source of these receptors is a human donor with alopecia areata. Each CDR3 is given with its conserved first and last residue. The order of the fields is J gene, D gene, clone size, V gene, CDR3 length, CDR3 protein, CDR3 DNA. D genes are given only for firm matches. Clone size is shown for a subset of rows, as once, few, many or a class of expanded clone.

j_gene: TRBJ2-5; d_gene: NA; abundance: NA; v_gene: TRBV30; len: 14; CDR3aa: CAWSVYRDRKTQYF; CDR3nt: TGTGCCTGGAGTGTCTATCGGGATAGGAAGACCCAGTACTTC
j_gene: TRBJ2-1; d_gene: NA; abundance: few; v_gene: TRBV7-9; len: 12; CDR3aa: CASSPPRDEQFF; CDR3nt: TGTGCCAGCAGCCCACCCCGGGATGAGCAGTTCTTC
j_gene: TRBJ2-1; d_gene: TRBD1; abundance: NA; v_gene: TRBV5-1; len: 16; CDR3aa: CASSLYTGTGYNEQFF; CDR3nt: TGCGCCAGCAGCTTGTACACCGGGACAGGGTACAATGAGCAGTTCTTC
j_gene: TRBJ2-4; d_gene: NA; abundance: few; v_gene: TRBV21-1; len: 18; CDR3aa: CASSKVRPPSSAKNIQYF; CDR3nt: TGTGCCAGCAGCAAAGTTCGGCCTCCGTCCTCGGCCAAAAACATTCAGTACTTC
j_gene: TRBJ2-1; d_gene: TRBD2; abundance: NA; v_gene: TRBV11-2; len: 17; CDR3aa: CASTTSSGGVSYNEQFF; CDR3nt: TGTGCCAGCACCACCTCATCCGGGGGGGTCTCCTACAATGAGCAGTTCTTC
j_gene: TRBJ1-5; d_gene: NA; abundance: few; v_gene: TRBV11-2; len: 14; CDR3aa: CASSLGPGNQPQHF; CDR3nt: TGTGCCAGCAGCTTAGGGCCCGGCAATCAGCCCCAGCATTTT
j_gene: TRBJ1-1; d_gene: NA; abundance: once; v_gene: TRBV4-1; len: 16; CDR3aa: CASSPSSGGMNTEAFF; CDR3nt: TGCGCCAGCAGCCCATCCAGCGGCGGCATGAACACTGAAGCTTTCTTT
j_gene: TRBJ2-1; d_gene: TRBD1; abundance: NA; v_gene: TRBV9; len: 17; CDR3aa: CASSPGVTGGANNEQFF; CDR3nt: TGTGCCAGCAGCCCTGGGGTGACAGGGGGCGCCAACAATGAGCAGTTCTTC
j_gene: TRBJ1-1; d_gene: NA; abundance: NA; v_gene: TRBV6-6; len: 15; CDR3aa: CASSYVRSLDTEAFF; CDR3nt: TGTGCCAGCAGTTACGTTCGATCTCTGGACACTGAAGCTTTCTTT
j_gene: TRBJ2-1; d_gene: NA; abundance: once; v_gene: TRBV9; len: 14; CDR3aa: CASSSSRDPHGQFF; CDR3nt: TGTGCCAGCAGCTCCTCCCGGGACCCACACGGGCAGTTCTTC
j_gene: TRBJ1-2; d_gene: TRBD1; abundance: NA; v_gene: TRBV5-6; len: 14; CDR3aa: CASSFGQGNYGYTF; CDR3nt: TGTGCCAGCAGCTTCGGACAGGGGAACTATGGCTACACCTTC
j_gene: TRBJ1-1; d_gene: NA; abundance: NA; v_gene: TRBV27; len: 15; CDR3aa: CASSLRGVRNTEAFF; CDR3nt: TGTGCCAGCAGTTTGCGGGGCGTCAGGAACACTGAAGCTTTCTTT
j_gene: TRBJ2-3; d_gene: NA; abundance: NA; v_gene: TRBV5-6; len: 13; CDR3aa: CASGRGLGDTQYF; CDR3nt: TGTGCCTCAGGAAGGGGGTTAGGAGATACGCAGTATTTT
j_gene: TRBJ1-6; d_gene: TRBD1; abundance: NA; v_gene: TRBV2; len: 12; CDR3aa: CASLQGVDPLHF; CDR3nt: TGTGCCAGTTTACAGGGGGTTGATCCCCTCCACTTT
j_gene: TRBJ2-2; d_gene: TRBD1; abundance: NA; v_gene: TRBV7-9; len: 14; CDR3aa: CASSPDQGAGELFF; CDR3nt: TGTGCCAGCAGCCCAGACCAGGGGGCTGGGGAGCTGTTTTTT